These 28 T cell receptor beta chains were sequenced from one sample in a study of beta chain features in type 1 diabetes. No antigens are known for them. Study results and limitations: In every one of the four CD4+ subsets, TCRB CDR3s were moderately but significantly shorter in Type 1 diabetes patients.

Sequenced material consisted of expressed TCRB transcripts (all of the isolated RNA was reverse transcribed). TCRdb's copy holds only in-frame clones and misses some; the assay was immunoSEQ multiplex PCR. Of 350,000 to 450,000 clones listed, over 9.5% were seen once; the top ten hold about 0.01%. The sample was naive CD4+ T cells from blood. These receptor sequences come from a woman between 18 and 30 years old with type 1 diabetes.

V usage is TRBV4-1 and J usage is TRBJ2-7; 8 bases match TRBD1. V was clipped by 0 bases and J by 3 bases; unmatched bases: 1. This CDR3 comprises 14 residues. Germline values: CDR1 MGHRA, CDR2 YSYEKL. The CDR3 protein is CASSQDTGGYEQYF. The CDR3 DNA sequence: TGCGCCAGCAGCCAAGACACAGGGGGCTACGAGCAGTACTTC.

The chain uses TRBV2 and TRBJ1-5, with a possible D match to TRBD1 (6 bases). The CDR3 contains 12 residues. The V end was cut by 6 bases, the J end by 5 bases, with 8 bases between. Per the germline V gene, CDR1 is SNHLY and CDR2 is FYNNEI. The CDR3 DNA reads TGTGCCAGCAGGGACAGTTATCAGCCCCAGCATTTT. Protein: CASRDSYQPQHF.

The chain recombines TRBV11-3 with TRBJ2-1; no reliable D call. The V end was cut by 0 bases, the J end by 7 bases, with 4 bases between. Germline values: CDR1 SGHNT, CDR2 YENEEA. This CDR3 has 12 amino acids. The CDR3, as DNA: TGTGCCAGCAGCTTAGACAGAAATGAGCAGTTCTTC. As protein: CASSLDRNEQFF.

Only a few counts were recorded for this clone. The genes are TRBV19 and TRBJ2-3; 7 bases are a match to TRBD2. The CDR3 totals 14 residues. CDR1 and CDR2 (germline): LNHDA, SQIVND (reference sequence). V was pared by 5 bases and J by 6 bases, with 8 bases of the junction left unmatched. The CDR3 region is CASSEAGPRDTQYF. The CDR3 coding sequence is TGTGCCAGTAGTGAAGCGGGGCCGAGGGATACGCAGTATTTT.

V is TRBV29-1 and J is TRBJ2-7, with TRBD1 matching 8 bases. This CDR3 has 14 amino acids. J gave up 1 base and V 6 bases, and 8 bases lay outside the gene matches. In germline, CDR1 is SQVTM, CDR2 ANQGSEA. CDR3 sequence: CSVVDRGYSYEQYF. The DNA of the CDR3 is TGCAGCGTGGTAGACAGGGGTTATTCCTACGAGCAGTACTTC.

In its sample, this clone was seen a few times. This sequence joins TRBV7-9 and TRBJ2-5; 10 bases line up with TRBD2. Germline values: CDR1 SEHNR, CDR2 FQNEAQ (reference sequence). Trimming took 11 bases from V and 5 from J; bases not matched to a gene: 26. CDR3 length: 19 residues. The CDR3 sequence: CALDRRGIRPSGSGETQYF. For the CDR3, the DNA is TGTGCCCTCGACAGAAGAGGGATTCGGCCTAGCGGGAGTGGGGAGACCCAGTACTTC.

V is TRBV6-5 and J is TRBJ2-7, with 8 bases identical to TRBD2. CDR1 MNHEY and CDR2 SVGAGI come from the germline V gene. This CDR3 spans 15 amino acids. V lost 4 bases, J lost 2 bases, and 7 bases stayed unmatched. The CDR3 protein is CASSSSGGGTYEQYF. CDR3 sequence (DNA): TGTGCCAGCAGTTCTTCCGGCGGGGGGACCTACGAGCAGTACTTC.

In this sample, this clone turned up a few times. This rearrangement joins TRBV21-1 to TRBJ2-7; the DNA was not used to check the table's D call, TRBD1. TRBV21-1 is labeled a pseudogene. The CDR3 is 17 amino acids. The CDR3 protein is CASSTIPGQGRHYEQYF. For the CDR3, the DNA is TGTGCCAGCAGCACCATTCCCGGACAGGGGAGGCACTACGAGCAGTACTTC.

The sample holds a few counts of this clone. The rearrangement joins TRBV27 to TRBJ2-1; tentatively, D is TRBD1 (6 bases). The V and J ends lost 8 bases and 4 bases respectively, with 12 bases between them. The CDR3 is 13 amino acids. The germline CDR1 and CDR2 sequences are MNHEY and SMNVEV (reference sequence). Here the CDR3 DNA reads TGTGCCAGCGGATGGACAGAGTACAATGAGCAGTTCTTC. Encoded protein: CASGWTEYNEQFF.

The genes are TRBV6-6 and TRBJ1-1; tentative D call: TRBD1 (5 bases). The CDR3 length is 15 residues. Trimming shortened V by 5 bases and J by 4 bases, and 17 bases separated the two germline ends. Germline V CDR1 and CDR2: MNHNY, SVGAGI (reference sequence). Written as DNA, the CDR3 is TGTGCCAGCAGTCCCCCCGCAGGGAGGAGCACTGAAGCTTTCTTT. It translates to CASSPPAGRSTEAFF.

The J gene is TRBJ2-7, the V gene TRBV30, with TRBD1 identical over 7 bases. The CDR3 is 14 residues long. Germline assignment: CDR1 GTSNPN and CDR2 SVGIG (reference sequence). V shed 2 bases, J shed 3 bases, and the junction held 7 bases outside the gene matches. The chain's CDR3 is CAWSSPPGGYEQYF. Here the CDR3 DNA reads TGTGCCTGGAGTTCTCCCCCAGGGGGCTACGAGCAGTACTTC.

Only a few counts were recorded for this clone. The gene calls are TRBV13 and TRBJ2-7, with D possibly TRBD1 on 5 matching bases. Trimming stripped 4 bases from V and 5 bases from J, with 9 bases between. CDR3 length equals 12 residues. Germline V lookup: CDR1 PRHDT, CDR2 FYEKMQ (reference sequence). The CDR3 DNA reads as TGTGCCAGCAGCTCTAGGGGAAACGAGCAGTACTTC. It encodes CASSSRGNEQYF.

The V gene is TRBV10-3, the J gene TRBJ2-1; a weak D match, TRBD1 (5 bases). The CDR3 is 14 amino acids. From germline, CDR1 is ENHRY and CDR2 SYGVKD. V lost 5 bases and J lost 6, with 14 bases in between. CDR3 protein: CAISPAPGSNEQFF. DNA for the CDR3: TGTGCCATCAGTCCAGCCCCAGGGTCCAATGAGCAGTTCTTC.

The rearrangement uses TRBV29-1 and TRBJ1-3; unclear D gene. Germline V gene sequence: CDR1 SQVTM, CDR2 ANQGSEA. The CDR3 sequence is 9 residues long. CDR3 sequence (DNA): TGCACTCCTGGAAACACCATATATTTT. Amino acids: CTPGNTIYF.

The chain employs TRBV6-5 and TRBJ2-1, with D perhaps matching TRBD1 (6 bases). Per germline, CDR1 MNHEY and CDR2 SVGAGI. This CDR3 region has 15 residues. Deletions cut 0 bases from V and 2 bases from J, with 8 bases between. CDR3 sequence: CASSYSRGTYNEQFF. The CDR3 DNA follows: TGTGCCAGCAGTTACTCCAGGGGAACCTACAATGAGCAGTTCTTC.

The CDR3 is CASSVGRQAYGYTF. The CDR3 DNA sequence: TGTGCCAGCAGTGTGGGTCGACAGGCATATGGCTACACCTTC. V is TRBV2 and J is TRBJ1-2, with a weak D call TRBD1 (6 bases). Germline lookup yields CDR1 SNHLY and CDR2 FYNNEI. The CDR3 length is 14 residues. Trimming left V 4 bases short and J 5 bases short, with 14 bases between.

This chain links TRBV12-5 with TRBJ1-2; no reliable D call. In germline, CDR1 is LGHNT, CDR2 FRNRAP. The V end lost 5 bases, the J end lost 4 bases, and 14 bases lay between the germline ends. The CDR3 covers 14 residues. CDR3 sequence: CASGAARELYGYTF. The CDR3, as DNA: TGTGCTAGTGGTGCTGCGCGGGAGCTCTATGGCTACACCTTC. Full variable domain (outside the CDR3, taken from reference TRBV12-5 and TRBJ1-2): DARVTQTPRHKVTEMGQEVTMRCQPILGHNTVFWYRQTMMQGLELLAYFRNRAPLDDSGMPKDRFSAEMPDATLATLKIQPSEPRDSAVYFCASGAARELYGYTFGSGTRLTVV.

The gene calls are TRBV6-1 and TRBJ2-5, with 10 bases fitting TRBD2. Germline V lookup: CDR1 MNHNS, CDR2 SASEGT. The CDR3 spans 14 residues. Trimming cost V 6 bases and J 2 bases; bases outside gene matches: 3. The CDR3 region is CASRGLARQETQYF. CDR3 nucleotides: TGTGCCAGCAGGGGACTAGCGAGACAAGAGACCCAGTACTTC.

V is TRBV28 and J is TRBJ2-1, with 9 bases lining up with TRBD2. This CDR3 has 15 residues. Germline V gene sequence: CDR1 MDHEN, CDR2 SYDVKM. V shed 6 bases, J shed 6 bases, and the junction held 9 bases outside the gene matches. This CDR3 reads CASRISGRRGNEQFF. CDR3 DNA sequence: TGTGCCAGCAGAATTAGCGGGAGAAGAGGCAATGAGCAGTTCTTC.

V is TRBV4-3 and J is TRBJ2-1; 10 nucleotides agree with TRBD2. The germline V gene has CDR1 LGHNA and CDR2 YSLEER. With V trimmed by 4 bases and J by 0 bases, 9 bases remained unmatched. The CDR3 is 18 residues long. The CDR3 region is CASSRRYWTSGSYNEQFF. In DNA form, the CDR3 reads TGCGCCAGCAGCCGAAGGTACTGGACTAGCGGCTCCTACAATGAGCAGTTCTTC.

The chain has TRBV6-4 and TRBJ1-1; the match to TRBD1 covers 9 bases. The CDR3 covers 16 residues. Germline loops: CDR1 MRHNA, CDR2 SNTAGT. V shed 0 bases and J 2 bases; nucleotides not matched to a gene: 4. This chain's CDR3 is CASSDSGQGGNTEAFF. The CDR3 region has the DNA TGTGCCAGCAGTGACTCGGGACAGGGAGGAAACACTGAAGCTTTCTTT.

Points on this clone: The junction departs from germline at one end; a sequencing error may be responsible. The CDR3 DNA reads as TGCAGTGCCCCCGATACTCCCGTCTTC. The encoded protein is CSAPDTPVF. The chain employs TRBV20-1 and TRBJ2-1; D remains ambiguous. CDR1 is DFQATT and CDR2 is SNEGSKA in the germline V gene (reference sequence). This CDR3 has 9 residues.

The rearrangement joins TRBV20-1 to TRBJ1-2; possibly TRBD1 for D (5 bases). The CDR3 totals 11 residues. V was cut by 5 bases and J by 5 bases, with 9 bases left in between. Per germline, CDR1 DFQATT and CDR2 SNEGSKA (reference sequence). CDR3 region: CSAGGGYGYTF. CDR3 in DNA: TGCAGTGCTGGGGGGGGGTATGGCTACACCTTC.

This rearrangement joins TRBV7-9 to TRBJ2-1; 7 nucleotides line up with TRBD2. This CDR3 contains 14 residues. The ends lost 5 bases at V and 7 bases at J; junction bases unmatched: 8. Germline assignment: CDR1 SEHNR and CDR2 FQNEAQ (reference sequence). This chain's CDR3 is CASSRGENWNEQFF. CDR3 nucleotide sequence: TGTGCCAGCAGCCGGGGGGAAAATTGGAATGAGCAGTTCTTC.

This clone was seen more than once but under ten times. CDR3 nucleotides: TGTGCCAGCTCACCACCCGGGGCCGCGGGGGCCCTCCACTTT. Protein: CASSPPGAAGALHF. The chain is built from TRBV18 and TRBJ1-6; D possibly corresponds to TRBD1 (5 bases). CDR1 and CDR2 from the germline V gene are KGHSH and LQKENI. The CDR3 is 14 residues long. Trimming stripped 0 bases from V and 14 bases from J, with 14 bases between. The full variable domain, with the rest looked up from reference TRBV18 and TRBJ1-6, is NAGVMQNPRHLVRRRGQEARLRCSPMKGHSHVYWYRQLPEEGLKFMVYLQKENIIDESGMPKERFSAEFPKEGPSILRIQQVVRGDSAAYFCASSPPGAAGALHFGNGTRLTVT.

The chain carries TRBV4-1 and TRBJ2-1, with TRBD2 matching 7 bases. This CDR3 comprises 16 residues. V trimming: 4 bases; J trimming: 6 bases; junction bases outside the gene matches: 12. The germline gives CDR1 MGHRA, CDR2 YSYEKL. CDR3 loop: CASSPVRAGVSNEQFF. CDR3 sequence (DNA): TGCGCCAGCAGCCCTGTTAGGGCGGGAGTCAGCAATGAGCAGTTCTTC.

The chain combines TRBV28 with TRBJ2-2, with D uncertain. Germline CDR1 MDHEN, CDR2 SYDVKM. The CDR3 sequence is 14 residues long. The V end lost 5 bases, the J end lost 7 bases, and 14 bases lay between the germline ends. In DNA, the CDR3 is TGTGCCAGCAGTGGGCCGTTCGTGGGCGGGGAGCTGTTTTTT. Translated: CASSGPFVGGELFF. Looking up the rest from reference TRBV28 and TRBJ2-2 gives the full variable domain: DVKVTQSSRYLVKRTGEKVFLECVQDMDHENMFWYRQDPGLGLRLIYFSYDVKMKEKGDIPEGYSVSREKKERFSLILESASTNQTSMYLCASSGPFVGGELFFGEGSRLTVL.

This clone came up a few times. This rearrangement joins TRBV30 to TRBJ2-1; TRBD1 agrees at 7 bases. From germline, CDR1 is GTSNPN and CDR2 SVGIG (reference sequence). The CDR3 has 12 amino acids. After removal of 5 bases from V and 10 bases from J, the junction contained 8 bases not matched to a gene. CDR3 nucleotides: TGTGCCTGGGGACAGGATAGGGTAGAGCAGTTCTTC. This sequence encodes CAWGQDRVEQFF. Based on the CDR3 plus reference TRBV30 and TRBJ2-1, the full variable domain is SQTIHQWPATLVQPVGSPLSLECTVEGTSNPNLYWYRQAAGRGLQLLFYSVGIGQISSEVPQNLSASRPQDRQFILSSKKLLLSDSGFYLCAWGQDRVEQFFGPGTRLTVL.